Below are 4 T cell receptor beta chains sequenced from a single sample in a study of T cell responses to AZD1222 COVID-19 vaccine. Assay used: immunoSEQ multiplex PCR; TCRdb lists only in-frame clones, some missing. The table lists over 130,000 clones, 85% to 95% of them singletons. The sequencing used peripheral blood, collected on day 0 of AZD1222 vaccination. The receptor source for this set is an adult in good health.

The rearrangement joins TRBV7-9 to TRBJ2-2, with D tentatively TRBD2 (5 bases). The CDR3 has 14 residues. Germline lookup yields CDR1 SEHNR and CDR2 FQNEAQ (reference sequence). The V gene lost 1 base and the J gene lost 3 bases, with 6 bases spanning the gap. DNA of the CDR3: TGTGCCAGCAGCTTAGACGGGGACACCGGGGAGCTGTTTTTT. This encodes CASSLDGDTGELFF.

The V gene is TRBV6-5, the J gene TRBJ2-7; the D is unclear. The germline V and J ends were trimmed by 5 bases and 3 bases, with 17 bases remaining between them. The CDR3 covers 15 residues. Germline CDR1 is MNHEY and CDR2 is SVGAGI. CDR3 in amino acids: CASSPGPSRVYEQYV. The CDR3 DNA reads TGTGCCAGCAGTCCTGGACCTTCAAGGGTCTACGAGCAGTACGTC.

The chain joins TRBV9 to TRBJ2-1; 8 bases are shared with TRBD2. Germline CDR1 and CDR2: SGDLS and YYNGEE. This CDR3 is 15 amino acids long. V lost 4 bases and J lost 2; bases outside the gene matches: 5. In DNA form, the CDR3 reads TGTGCCAGCAGCCGTAGCGGGGACACCTACAATGAGCAGTTCTTC. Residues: CASSRSGDTYNEQFF. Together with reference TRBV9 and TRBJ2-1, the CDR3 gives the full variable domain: DSGVTQTPKHLITATGQRVTLRCSPRSGDLSVYWYQQSLDQGLQFLIQYYNGEERAKGNILERFSAQQFPDLHSELNLSSLELGDSALYFCASSRSGDTYNEQFFGPGTRLTVL.

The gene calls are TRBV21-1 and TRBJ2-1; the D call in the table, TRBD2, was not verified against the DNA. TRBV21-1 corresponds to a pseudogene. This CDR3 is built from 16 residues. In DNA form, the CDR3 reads TGTGCCAGCAGCAAAGGTAGCTTTCCCTCCTACAATGAGCAGTTCTTC. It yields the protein CASSKGSFPSYNEQFF.